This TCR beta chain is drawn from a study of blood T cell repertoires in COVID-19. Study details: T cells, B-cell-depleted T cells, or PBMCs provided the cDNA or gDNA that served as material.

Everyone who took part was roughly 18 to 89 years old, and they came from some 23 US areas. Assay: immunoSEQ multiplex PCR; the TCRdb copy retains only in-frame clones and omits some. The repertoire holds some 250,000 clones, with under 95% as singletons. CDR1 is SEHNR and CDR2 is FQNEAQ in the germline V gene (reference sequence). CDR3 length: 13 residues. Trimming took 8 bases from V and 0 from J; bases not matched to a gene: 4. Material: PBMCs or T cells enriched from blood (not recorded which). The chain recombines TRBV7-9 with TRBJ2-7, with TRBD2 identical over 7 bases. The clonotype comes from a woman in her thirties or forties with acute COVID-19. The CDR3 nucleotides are TGTGCCAGCGGGGGACTAACCTCCTACGAGCAGTACTTC. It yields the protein CASGGLTSYEQYF.